This paragraph reports one T cell receptor beta chain. TCRdb processed the RT-PCR reads anew with MiXCR; each CDR3 protein has one entry. Found here are about 680,000 distinct CDR3 sequences, 14% of them singletons; the top ten hold about 3.6%. The clonotype originates from a female donor in good health, serving as a healthy control. Sequenced input: memory CD4+ T cells from blood.

The chain's CDR3 is CASSHPVLGGYTF. The CDR3 DNA is TGTGCCAGCTCACACCCAGTGCTCGGTGGCTACACCTTC. The chain uses TRBV18 and TRBJ1-2, with D unresolved. Germline V gene lookup returns CDR1 KGHSH and CDR2 LQKENI. Trimming removed 4 bases from V and 7 bases from J, with 13 bases in between. The CDR3 spans 13 residues.